A selection of T cell receptor beta chains follows, all from one sample in a study of cytomegalovirus exposure and HLA in healthy donors. Clones were sequenced by immunoSEQ multiplex PCR, and TCRdb holds only the in-frame ones, with some missing. Here the sample spans 130,000 to 150,000 clones, around three quarters being singletons. Sequencing used PBMCs. All receptors come from a woman between 40 and 55 years old in good health and CMV-seropositive. Each CDR3 is given with its conserved first and last residue. D genes are given only for firm matches. Where a row states a size, it is once, few, many or the class of an expanded clone; other rows omit it.

cdr3_nt: TGTGCCAGCAGCCCGAGATCAGGGGGTCAGCCCCAGCATTTT; cdr3_aa: CASSPRSGGQPQHF; d_call: TRBD1; v_call: TRBV7-2; clone_size: .; j_call: TRBJ1-5
cdr3_nt: TGTGCCAGCATACTGTTGACGGACCTAAAAGGGGTAAATGCGCAGTATTTT; cdr3_aa: CASILLTDLKGVNAQYF; d_call: .; v_call: TRBV2; clone_size: .; j_call: TRBJ2-3
cdr3_nt: TGCGCCAGCAGCTCCCTTCGGAACACTGAAGCTTTCTTT; cdr3_aa: CASSSLRNTEAFF; d_call: .; v_call: TRBV5-1; clone_size: few; j_call: TRBJ1-1
cdr3_nt: TGTGCCTGGAGTCCGGGGAGCACTGAAGCTTTCTTT; cdr3_aa: CAWSPGSTEAFF; d_call: .; v_call: TRBV30; clone_size: .; j_call: TRBJ1-1
cdr3_nt: TGTGCCAGCGAGCGGGGGAGTGGAGATACGCAGTATTTT; cdr3_aa: CASERGSGDTQYF; d_call: TRBD2; v_call: TRBV2; clone_size: .; j_call: TRBJ2-3
cdr3_nt: TGTGCCAGCAGTGTTGGGGGGGAAGGCTACACCTTC; cdr3_aa: CASSVGGEGYTF; d_call: .; v_call: TRBV2; clone_size: .; j_call: TRBJ1-2
cdr3_nt: TGTGCCAGCAGCTTCGACGGGAGCTATGGCTACACCTTC; cdr3_aa: CASSFDGSYGYTF; d_call: .; v_call: TRBV5-4; clone_size: .; j_call: TRBJ1-2
cdr3_nt: TGTGCCAGCAGCGTAGTTTCCGGGGGGACTGAAGCTTTCTTT; cdr3_aa: CASSVVSGGTEAFF; d_call: .; v_call: TRBV9; clone_size: .; j_call: TRBJ1-1
cdr3_nt: TGTGCCAGCAGGGGTCCAAAGCGGCCCTACGAGCAGTACTTC; cdr3_aa: CASRGPKRPYEQYF; d_call: .; v_call: TRBV2; clone_size: few; j_call: TRBJ2-7
cdr3_nt: TGTGCCAGCAGCGGGGGATGGACAGGCTCTGGAAACACCATATATTTT; cdr3_aa: CASSGGWTGSGNTIYF; d_call: TRBD1; v_call: TRBV11-1; clone_size: .; j_call: TRBJ1-3
cdr3_nt: TGTGCCTGGGGTAGGGGTAGCGGGGGGGCAGGAGATACGCAGTATTTT; cdr3_aa: CAWGRGSGGAGDTQYF; d_call: TRBD2; v_call: TRBV30; clone_size: few; j_call: TRBJ2-3
cdr3_nt: TGTGCCAGCAGCCCGGGACTTTTCCAAGAGACCCAGTACTTC; cdr3_aa: CASSPGLFQETQYF; d_call: .; v_call: TRBV11-2; clone_size: once; j_call: TRBJ2-5
cdr3_nt: TGTGCCAGCAGCTTCACCGCGGGGGGCCGGGACACAGATACGCAGTATTTT; cdr3_aa: CASSFTAGGRDTDTQYF; d_call: TRBD2; v_call: TRBV7-3; clone_size: .; j_call: TRBJ2-3
cdr3_nt: TGTGCCAGCGCAACATACAGGGGTTCGGACTACGAGCAGTACTTC; cdr3_aa: CASATYRGSDYEQYF; d_call: TRBD1; v_call: TRBV11-2; clone_size: few; j_call: TRBJ2-7
cdr3_nt: TGTGCCAGCAGTAATACAAGACTAGCGGGGTGGTCCTACGAGCAGTACTTC; cdr3_aa: CASSNTRLAGWSYEQYF; d_call: TRBD2; v_call: TRBV28; clone_size: .; j_call: TRBJ2-7
cdr3_nt: TGTGCCAGCGGGGGACTGGGGGAAAAACTGTTTTTT; cdr3_aa: CASGGLGEKLFF; d_call: .; v_call: TRBV2; clone_size: .; j_call: TRBJ1-4
cdr3_nt: TGTGCCAGCAGTTACGGTTCGGGGAGCAATCAGCCCCAGCATTTT; cdr3_aa: CASSYGSGSNQPQHF; d_call: .; v_call: TRBV6-5; clone_size: .; j_call: TRBJ1-5
cdr3_nt: TGTGCCAGCAGTTGGAGGGGAGGTGAAAAACTGTTTTTT; cdr3_aa: CASSWRGGEKLFF; d_call: .; v_call: TRBV6-6; clone_size: .; j_call: TRBJ1-4
cdr3_nt: TGCGCCAGCAGCCGCGCGGGGGGCCTGAACACTGAAGCTTTCTTT; cdr3_aa: CASSRAGGLNTEAFF; d_call: .; v_call: TRBV4-1; clone_size: .; j_call: TRBJ1-1
cdr3_nt: TGTGCCAGCAGCTTGCAGAGCACAGATACGCAGTATTTT; cdr3_aa: CASSLQSTDTQYF; d_call: .; v_call: TRBV5-4; clone_size: .; j_call: TRBJ2-3
cdr3_nt: TGTGCCATCAGTGAGTCGGGAGAGTTCTATGGCTACACCTTC; cdr3_aa: CAISESGEFYGYTF; d_call: .; v_call: TRBV10-3; clone_size: .; j_call: TRBJ1-2
cdr3_nt: TGTGCCAGCAGGTTTCGGGGGTATGAGCAGTTCTTC; cdr3_aa: CASRFRGYEQFF; d_call: .; v_call: TRBV5-6; clone_size: .; j_call: TRBJ2-1
cdr3_nt: TGTGCCAGCAGCCGGACAGGGGGCCAAGAGACCCAGTACTTC; cdr3_aa: CASSRTGGQETQYF; d_call: TRBD1; v_call: TRBV2; clone_size: .; j_call: TRBJ2-5
cdr3_nt: TGTGCCATCAGTGATGGGCGCGGGGGGGATACGCAGTATTTT; cdr3_aa: CAISDGRGGDTQYF; d_call: TRBD2; v_call: TRBV10-3; clone_size: once; j_call: TRBJ2-3
cdr3_nt: TGTGCTAGTGGATGGGACTTCGGAAACACCATATATTTT; cdr3_aa: CASGWDFGNTIYF; d_call: .; v_call: TRBV12-5; clone_size: once; j_call: TRBJ1-3
cdr3_nt: TGTGCCAGCAGGGGGACAGGAGGTGTCCTCCACTTT; cdr3_aa: CASRGTGGVLHF; d_call: TRBD1; v_call: TRBV6-5; clone_size: once; j_call: TRBJ1-6
cdr3_nt: TGTGCCAGCAGCTTGAGAGGTACTTATGGCTGGACCTTC; cdr3_aa: CASSLRGTYGWTF; d_call: .; v_call: TRBV5-4; clone_size: .; j_call: TRBJ1-2
cdr3_nt: TGTGCCAGTAGTACCCGAGGGACTCTGAACACTGAAGCTTTCTTT; cdr3_aa: CASSTRGTLNTEAFF; d_call: .; v_call: TRBV19; clone_size: .; j_call: TRBJ1-1
cdr3_nt: TGCGCCAGCAGCTTGGGAGGGTTAAATCAGCCCCAGCATTTT; cdr3_aa: CASSLGGLNQPQHF; d_call: .; v_call: TRBV5-1; clone_size: .; j_call: TRBJ1-5
cdr3_nt: TGTGCCAGCAGGGGGGGAGTCAGTTCGAATGAAAAACTGTTTTTT; cdr3_aa: CASRGGVSSNEKLFF; d_call: .; v_call: TRBV2; clone_size: .; j_call: TRBJ1-4
cdr3_nt: TGTGCCACCCCCAGGGATAGGTACGAGCAGTACTTC; cdr3_aa: CATPRDRYEQYF; d_call: .; v_call: TRBV6-4; clone_size: once; j_call: TRBJ2-7
cdr3_nt: TGCGCCAGCAGCTCCACGGGACAGGACAATTCACCCCTCCACTTT; cdr3_aa: CASSSTGQDNSPLHF; d_call: TRBD1; v_call: TRBV5-1; clone_size: .; j_call: TRBJ1-6
cdr3_nt: TGTGCCAGCAGCCCCGGAGATCAGCCCCAGCATTTT; cdr3_aa: CASSPGDQPQHF; d_call: .; v_call: TRBV7-9; clone_size: .; j_call: TRBJ1-5
cdr3_nt: TGTGCCAGCAGCTCGACAGTGGGGACTGAAGCTTTCTTT; cdr3_aa: CASSSTVGTEAFF; d_call: .; v_call: TRBV5-6; clone_size: .; j_call: TRBJ1-1
cdr3_nt: TGTGCCAGCAGTGACGCGGGGGGGTACTCCTACGAGCAGTACTTC; cdr3_aa: CASSDAGGYSYEQYF; d_call: TRBD2; v_call: TRBV2; clone_size: .; j_call: TRBJ2-7
cdr3_nt: TGCGCCAGCAGCCAAGGTAGGGCGACAGGCCCGAGCACAGATACGCAGTATTTT; cdr3_aa: CASSQGRATGPSTDTQYF; d_call: .; v_call: TRBV4-1; clone_size: .; j_call: TRBJ2-3
cdr3_nt: TGTGCCAGCACAGACAGGGGCGGGAACACTGAAGCTTTCTTT; cdr3_aa: CASTDRGGNTEAFF; d_call: TRBD1; v_call: TRBV7-9; clone_size: once; j_call: TRBJ1-1
cdr3_nt: TGTGCCATCAGTGCGGTAGCGGGGGGCATGGACAATGAGCAGTTCTTC; cdr3_aa: CAISAVAGGMDNEQFF; d_call: TRBD2; v_call: TRBV10-3; clone_size: .; j_call: TRBJ2-1
cdr3_nt: TGTGCCAGCAGCTTCGGACAGGGGGATAATTCACCCCTCCACTTT; cdr3_aa: CASSFGQGDNSPLHF; d_call: TRBD1; v_call: TRBV11-2; clone_size: .; j_call: TRBJ1-6
cdr3_nt: TGTGCCAGCAGCTTAGCGGGACTAGCGGGACACAATGAGCAGTTCTTC; cdr3_aa: CASSLAGLAGHNEQFF; d_call: TRBD2; v_call: TRBV11-1; clone_size: few; j_call: TRBJ2-1
cdr3_nt: TGTGCCAGCAGCTTGGTGGAGGACACTGAAGCTTTCTTT; cdr3_aa: CASSLVEDTEAFF; d_call: .; v_call: TRBV5-1; clone_size: .; j_call: TRBJ1-1
cdr3_nt: TGTGCCAGCGGCTCGACTGAAGCTTTCTTT; cdr3_aa: CASGSTEAFF; d_call: .; v_call: TRBV28; clone_size: .; j_call: TRBJ1-1
cdr3_nt: TGTGCCAGTATGCGGGGATTTGGAAACACCATATATTTT; cdr3_aa: CASMRGFGNTIYF; d_call: .; v_call: TRBV19; clone_size: few; j_call: TRBJ1-3
cdr3_nt: TGCAGTGCTAGAGTGGCGGATGGCTACACCTTC; cdr3_aa: CSARVADGYTF; d_call: .; v_call: TRBV20-1; clone_size: .; j_call: TRBJ1-2
cdr3_nt: TGTGCCAGCAGCTTGACAGGGGAGAGTGAAAAACTGTTTTTT; cdr3_aa: CASSLTGESEKLFF; d_call: TRBD1; v_call: TRBV5-4; clone_size: .; j_call: TRBJ1-4
cdr3_nt: TGTGCCAGTAGTATAGATCCGCCTGGCGGGGGTGATACGCAGTATTTT; cdr3_aa: CASSIDPPGGGDTQYF; d_call: TRBD2; v_call: TRBV19; clone_size: .; j_call: TRBJ2-3
cdr3_nt: TGTGCCAGCTCAGTTGTCTGGGGGGACACTGAAGCTTTCTTT; cdr3_aa: CASSVVWGDTEAFF; d_call: .; v_call: TRBV18; clone_size: .; j_call: TRBJ1-1
cdr3_nt: TGTTCCAGCAGCTGGGGGCCGGGACAGGGGCAGGATGGCTACACCTTC; cdr3_aa: CSSSWGPGQGQDGYTF; d_call: TRBD1; v_call: TRBV7-9; clone_size: .; j_call: TRBJ1-2
cdr3_nt: TGTGCCAGCAGTCTCTCCGGGCATCTTGGGGCAAACGAGCAGTACTTC; cdr3_aa: CASSLSGHLGANEQYF; d_call: .; v_call: TRBV27; clone_size: .; j_call: TRBJ2-7
cdr3_nt: TGTGCCAGCAGCTCTAGGCAGGGTTCCGCAAAGGGCTACACCTTC; cdr3_aa: CASSSRQGSAKGYTF; d_call: .; v_call: TRBV27; clone_size: .; j_call: TRBJ1-2